This T cell receptor (beta chain) was recovered during a study of blood T cell repertoires in COVID-19. Study background: COVID-19 samples collected from the United States, Italy and Spain covered acute and convalescent phases. T cells, B-cell-depleted T cells, or PBMCs supplied cDNA or gDNA.

This clone was seen once. How the authors handled the data: Scientists estimated how many nucleated cells there were by amplifying reference gene primers. Sequenced by immunoSEQ multiplex PCR; TCRdb stores in-frame clones only, minus some. That table gives V, J and clone size, and the DNA gave D and trimming. This table holds about 110,000 clones, less than 75% found once. The length of the CDR3 is 15 residues. Germline V gene data show CDR1 as SEHNR and CDR2 as FQNEAQ (reference sequence). The ends were cut back, 5 bases at V and 4 bases at J, with 18 bases in the middle. The chain carries TRBV7-9 and TRBJ2-7, with D maybe TRBD1 (6 bases). This TCR came from a woman in her forties with acute or convalescent COVID-19. The sample taken for sequencing was peripheral blood. The CDR3 DNA follows: TGTGCCAGCAGCCGTGGGGGCAGGGATTCGTACGAGCAGTACTTC. Translated, it gives CASSRGGRDSYEQYF.